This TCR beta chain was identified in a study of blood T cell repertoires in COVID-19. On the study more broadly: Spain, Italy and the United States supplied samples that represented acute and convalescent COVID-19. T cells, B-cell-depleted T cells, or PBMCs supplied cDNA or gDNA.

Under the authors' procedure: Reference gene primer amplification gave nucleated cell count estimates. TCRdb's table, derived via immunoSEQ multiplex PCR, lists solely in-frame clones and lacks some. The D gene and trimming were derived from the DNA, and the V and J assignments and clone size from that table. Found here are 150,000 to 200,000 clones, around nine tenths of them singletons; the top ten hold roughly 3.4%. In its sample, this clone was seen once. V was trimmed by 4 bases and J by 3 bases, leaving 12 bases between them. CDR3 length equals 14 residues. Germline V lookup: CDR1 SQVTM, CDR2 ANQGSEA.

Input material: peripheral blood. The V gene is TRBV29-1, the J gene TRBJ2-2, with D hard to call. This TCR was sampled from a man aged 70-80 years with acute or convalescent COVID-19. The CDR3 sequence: CSVVGGLHTGELFF. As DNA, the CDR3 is TGCAGCGTTGTTGGCGGTCTACACACCGGGGAGCTGTTTTTT.